A selection of T cell receptor beta chains follows, all from one sample in a study of blood T cell repertoires in COVID-19. The repertoire was sequenced with immunoSEQ multiplex PCR; TCRdb's copy has only in-frame clones and lacks some. The sample contains under 300,000 clones, about four fifths of which appear only once. The sequencing sample was made of peripheral blood. The receptors here all came from a woman aged 80 or over with acute or convalescent COVID-19. Each CDR3 is given with its conserved first and last residue. The order of the fields is clone size, J gene, V gene, D gene, CDR3 protein, CDR3 DNA. A D gene is named only where the DNA matches it firmly. A row's size may be missing; if present it is once, few, many or a size class.

>few|TRBJ2-2|TRBV19|TRBD1
CASSGTGIPATDGELFF
TGTGCCAGTAGCGGGACAGGGATCCCCGCCACTGACGGGGAGCTGTTTTTT
>.|TRBJ2-7|TRBV19|TRBD2
CASSIELAGGAYEQYF
TGTGCCAGTAGTATAGAACTAGCGGGGGGAGCCTACGAGCAGTACTTC
>.|TRBJ2-1|TRBV3-1/TRBV3-2|TRBD2
CASSQRGAAYNEQFF
TGTGCCAGCAGCCAGCGGGGGGCGGCCTACAATGAGCAGTTCTTC
>.|TRBJ2-7|TRBV5-4|.
CASSLEIGRYEQYF
TGTGCCAGCAGCTTGGAGATTGGCCGCTACGAGCAGTACTTC
>.|TRBJ1-4|TRBV27|.
CASSWSGGEKLFF
TGTGCCAGCAGTTGGTCGGGGGGTGAAAAACTGTTTTTT
>.|TRBJ2-6|TRBV27|TRBD1
CASSSPAGTGARAGANVLTF
TGTGCCAGCAGTTCACCTGCCGGGACAGGGGCCAGGGCTGGGGCCAACGTCCTGACTTTC
>.|TRBJ2-3|TRBV19|.
CASSITGLTDTQYF
TGTGCCAGTAGTATTACAGGGCTCACAGATACGCAGTATTTT
>.|TRBJ1-1|TRBV18|.
CASSPPSTQNTEAFF
TGTGCCAGCTCACCGCCCTCGACACAGAACACTGAAGCTTTCTTT
>.|TRBJ1-4|TRBV5-1|.
CASSAMGGNEKLFF
TGCGCCAGCAGCGCGATGGGGGGTAATGAAAAACTGTTTTTT
>.|TRBJ1-6|TRBV19|.
CASSTYSSNSPLHF
TGTGCCAGTAGTACTTACAGCTCAAATTCACCCCTCCACTTT
>.|TRBJ1-5|TRBV28|TRBD1
CASSPTGGINQPQHF
TGTGCCAGCAGCCCGACAGGGGGCATCAATCAGCCCCAGCATTTT
>.|TRBJ1-1|TRBV5-5|TRBD1
CASSLSGQGLDGAFF
TGTGCCAGCAGCTTGAGCGGACAGGGTTTAGATGGGGCTTTCTTT
>.|TRBJ2-3|TRBV6-2/TRBV6-3|TRBD2
CASSFTSGGFGDTQYF
TGTGCCAGCAGTTTCACTAGCGGGGGCTTTGGAGATACGCAGTATTTT
>.|TRBJ2-7|TRBV7-9|.
CASSLQGPLEQYF
TGTGCCAGCAGCTTACAGGGCCCACTCGAGCAGTACTTC
>.|TRBJ2-1|TRBV7-8|TRBD2
CASSLGGGQPSYNEQFF
TGTGCCAGCAGCTTAGGCGGGGGGCAACCCTCCTACAATGAGCAGTTCTTC
>.|TRBJ1-3|TRBV5-4|TRBD1
CASSWGTGASGNTIYF
TGTGCCAGCAGCTGGGGGACAGGGGCGTCTGGAAACACCATATATTTT
>once|TRBJ1-6|TRBV3-1/TRBV3-2|TRBD1
CASSPRDRGNSPLHF
TGTGCCAGCAGCCCCCGGGACAGGGGTAATTCACCCCTCCACTTT
>.|TRBJ2-3|TRBV5-1|.
CASSPGGMGADTQYF
TGCGCCAGCAGCCCGGGCGGGATGGGCGCGGATACGCAGTATTTT
>.|TRBJ1-6|TRBV7-6|.
CASSATLGLNSPLHF
TGTGCCAGCAGCGCTACTCTGGGACTAAATTCACCCCTCCACTTT
>.|TRBJ2-2|TRBV18|TRBD1
CASSRTGTGNTGELFF
TGTGCCAGCTCTCGAACCGGGACAGGGAACACCGGGGAGCTGTTTTTT
>few|TRBJ1-4|TRBV2|.
CAITRGGLGEKLFF
TGTGCCATTACCCGGGGGGGTTTAGGGGAAAAACTGTTTTTT
>.|TRBJ1-5|TRBV7-9|.
CASSLSGPQHF
TGTGCCAGCAGCTTATCGGGGCCCCAGCATTTT
>.|TRBJ1-3|TRBV18|.
CASSPPFNSGNTIYF
TGTGCCAGCTCACCACCATTTAACTCTGGAAACACCATATATTTT
>.|TRBJ1-5|TRBV15|.
CATSRDPYSNQPQHF
TGTGCCACCAGCAGAGATCCTTATAGCAATCAGCCCCAGCATTTT
>.|TRBJ2-7|TRBV5-1|TRBD1
CASSLTGTGYSYEQYF
TGCGCCAGCAGCTTAACCGGGACAGGATACTCCTACGAGCAGTACTTC
>.|TRBJ2-1|TRBV19|.
CASVNRGGNEQFF
TGTGCCAGCGTTAACAGGGGGGGGAATGAGCAGTTCTTC
>.|TRBJ2-1|TRBV3-1/TRBV3-2|TRBD2
CASSPRTSGGAGEQFF
TGTGCCAGCAGCCCCCGGACTAGCGGGGGGGCGGGTGAGCAGTTCTTC
>.|TRBJ1-1|TRBV7-3|TRBD1
CASSSRAGQGFTEAFF
TGTGCCAGCAGCTCCAGGGCGGGACAGGGTTTCACTGAAGCTTTCTTT
>.|TRBJ2-5|TRBV2|TRBD2
CASSIGTSTATQYF
TGTGCCAGCAGTATTGGGACTAGCACGGCGACCCAGTACTTC
>.|TRBJ2-3|TRBV28|TRBD1
CASSADPTGGWGTDTQYF
TGTGCCAGCAGTGCCGACCCGACAGGGGGCTGGGGCACAGATACGCAGTATTTT
>.|TRBJ2-3|TRBV7-2|.
CASSFRDSTDTQYF
TGTGCCAGCAGTTTCAGGGATAGCACAGATACGCAGTATTTT
>.|TRBJ2-2|TRBV7-8|TRBD2
CASRHSGGATGELFF
TGTGCCAGCAGGCATAGCGGGGGGGCTACCGGGGAGCTGTTTTTT
>.|TRBJ2-5|TRBV19|.
CASKGGDRRYQETQYF
TGTGCCAGTAAGGGAGGGGACAGGCGGTACCAAGAGACCCAGTACTTC
>.|TRBJ2-7|TRBV12-5|.
CASGLVENSYEQYF
TGTGCTAGTGGTTTGGTAGAGAACAGCTACGAGCAGTACTTC
>.|TRBJ2-1|TRBV7-2|TRBD2
CASSLTLAGALGYNEQFF
TGTGCCAGCAGCTTAACCCTAGCGGGGGCCCTGGGGTACAATGAGCAGTTCTTC
>.|TRBJ1-1|TRBV30|.
CACTNPGPAGTEAFF
TGTGCCTGTACCAATCCCGGGCCCGCGGGGACTGAAGCTTTCTTT
>.|TRBJ1-2|TRBV2|.
CASSQDSNYGYTF
TGTGCCAGCAGCCAGGACAGTAACTATGGCTACACCTTC
>.|TRBJ2-3|TRBV3-1/TRBV3-2|TRBD2
CASSHRGLAGSTQYF
TGTGCCAGCAGCCACCGCGGACTAGCGGGGAGTACGCAGTATTTT
>.|TRBJ1-4|TRBV7-9|TRBD1
CASSYRPSGGREKLFF
TGTGCCAGCAGCTACCGACCCTCAGGGGGCCGGGAAAAACTGTTTTTT
>.|TRBJ1-5|TRBV19|.
CASSPVGGGNQPQHF
TGTGCCAGTAGTCCCGTTGGGGGGGGCAATCAGCCCCAGCATTTT
>few|TRBJ1-1|TRBV2|TRBD1
CASTSTGGTEAFF
TGTGCCAGCACCTCGACAGGGGGCACTGAAGCTTTCTTT
>.|TRBJ1-5|TRBV5-1|.
CASSLDIGNQPQHF
TGCGCCAGCAGCTTGGACATCGGCAATCAGCCCCAGCATTTT
>.|TRBJ2-1|TRBV7-9|.
CASSLGRQAGGNEQFF
TGTGCCAGCAGCTTAGGGAGGCAGGCGGGTGGGAATGAGCAGTTCTTC
>.|TRBJ1-1|TRBV11-2|.
CASSLAGGPAFF
TGTGCCAGCAGCTTAGCGGGGGGACCGGCTTTCTTT
>.|TRBJ1-2|TRBV7-9|.
CASSGTGLGYTF
TGTGCCAGCAGCGGTACAGGGTTAGGCTACACCTTC
>.|TRBJ1-1|TRBV2|.
CASRPTGLGNTEAFF
TGTGCCAGCAGACCCACAGGGCTTGGGAACACTGAAGCTTTCTTT
>.|TRBJ1-3|TRBV15|.
CATSRSLWGGSGNTIYF
TGTGCCACCAGCAGATCTTTATGGGGAGGCTCTGGAAACACCATATATTTT
>few|TRBJ1-6|TRBV7-2|TRBD1
CASSPRGSPLHF
TGTGCCAGCAGCCCCAGGGGGTCACCCCTCCACTTT
>.|TRBJ2-7|TRBV7-2|TRBD1
CASSPEGASYEQYF
TGTGCCAGCAGCCCAGAGGGGGCGAGCTACGAGCAGTACTTC
>.|TRBJ2-3|TRBV6-2/TRBV6-3|.
CASSRGWADTQYF
TGTGCCAGCAGTAGGGGGTGGGCAGATACGCAGTATTTT
>once|TRBJ2-3|TRBV24-1|.
CATSDPGRLSTDTQYF
TGTGCCACCAGTGATCCAGGGCGGTTAAGCACAGATACGCAGTATTTT